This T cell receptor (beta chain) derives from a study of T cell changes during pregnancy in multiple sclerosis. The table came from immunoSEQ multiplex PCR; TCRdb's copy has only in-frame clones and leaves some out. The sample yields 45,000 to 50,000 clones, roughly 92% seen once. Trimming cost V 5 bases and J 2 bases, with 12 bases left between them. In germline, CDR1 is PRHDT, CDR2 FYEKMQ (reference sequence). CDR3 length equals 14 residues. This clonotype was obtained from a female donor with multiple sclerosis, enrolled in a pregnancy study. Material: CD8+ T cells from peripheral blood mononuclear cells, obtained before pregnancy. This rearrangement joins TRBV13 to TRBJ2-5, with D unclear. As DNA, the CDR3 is TGTGCCAGCAGCCATACGACATTGCAAGAGACCCAGTACTTC. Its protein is CASSHTTLQETQYF.